One TCR beta chain is described in this entry. The healthy adult donors were HIV-negative and reported no recent acute infections or vaccinations. This entry comes from a study of shared clonotypes between healthy human individuals. The trim removed 1 base at V and 1 base at J, leaving 6 bases unmatched. The germline gives CDR1 GTSNPN, CDR2 SVGIG (reference sequence). The CDR3 runs to 15 residues. As handled by the study authors: There were no quality scores in the junction-only immunoSEQ sequences, so filtering differed. TCRdb's copy holds only in-frame clones and misses some; the assay was immunoSEQ multiplex PCR. V, J and clone size derive from that table, while D and trimming were established from the DNA sequence. The data show some 690,000 clones, roughly 87% seen once.

This TCR was sampled from a man aged 18 to 30 in good health. Some clones in this sample may be carry-over from other donors' samples. The chain uses TRBV30 and TRBJ1-2; 7 bases fit TRBD1. Material for sequencing was memory CD8+ T cells from PBMCs. Specified subset: CD45RO+ cells pooled with CCR7-negative TemRA cells. CDR3 DNA: TGTGCCTGGAGTGCCCGGGACAGCTATAACTATGGCTACACCTTC. It specifies CAWSARDSYNYGYTF.